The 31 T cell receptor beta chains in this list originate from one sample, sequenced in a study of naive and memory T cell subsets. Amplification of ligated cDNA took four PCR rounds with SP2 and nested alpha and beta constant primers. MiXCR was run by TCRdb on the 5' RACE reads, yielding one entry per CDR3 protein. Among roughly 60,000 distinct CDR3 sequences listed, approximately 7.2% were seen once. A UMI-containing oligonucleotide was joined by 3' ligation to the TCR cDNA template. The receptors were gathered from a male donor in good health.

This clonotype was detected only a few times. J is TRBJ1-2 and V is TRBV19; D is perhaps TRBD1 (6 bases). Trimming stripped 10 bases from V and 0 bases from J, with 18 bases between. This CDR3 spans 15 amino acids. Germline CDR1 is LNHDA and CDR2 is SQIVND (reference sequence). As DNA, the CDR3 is TGTGCCATCTCCGACGGACAGCGGGCTAACTATGGCTACACCTTC. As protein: CAISDGQRANYGYTF.

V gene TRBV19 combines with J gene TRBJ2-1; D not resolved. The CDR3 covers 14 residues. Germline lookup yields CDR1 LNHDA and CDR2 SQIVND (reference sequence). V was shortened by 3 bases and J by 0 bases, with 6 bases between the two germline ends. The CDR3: CASSMGSSYNEQFF. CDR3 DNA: TGTGCCAGTAGTATGGGTAGCTCCTACAATGAGCAGTTCTTC.

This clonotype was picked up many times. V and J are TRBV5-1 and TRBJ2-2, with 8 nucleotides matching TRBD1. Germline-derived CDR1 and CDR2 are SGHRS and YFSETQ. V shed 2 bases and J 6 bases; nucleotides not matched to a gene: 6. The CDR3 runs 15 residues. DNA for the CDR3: TGCGCCAGCAGCTTAACCGGACAGGGTCCCGGGGAGCTGTTTTTT. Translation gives CASSLTGQGPGELFF.

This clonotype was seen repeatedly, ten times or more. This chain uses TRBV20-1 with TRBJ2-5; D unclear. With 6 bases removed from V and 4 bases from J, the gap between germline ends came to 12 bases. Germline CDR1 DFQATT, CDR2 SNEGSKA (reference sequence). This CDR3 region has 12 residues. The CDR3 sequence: CSANGPVETQYF. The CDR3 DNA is TGCAGTGCCAACGGACCCGTAGAGACCCAGTACTTC.

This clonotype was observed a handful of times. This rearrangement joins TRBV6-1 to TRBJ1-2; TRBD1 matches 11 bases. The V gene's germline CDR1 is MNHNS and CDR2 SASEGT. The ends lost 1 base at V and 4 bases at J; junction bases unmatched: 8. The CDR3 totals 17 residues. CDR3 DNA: TGTGCCAGCAGTGAAGGTACCGGGACAGGGGGAAGCTATGGCTACACCTTC. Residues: CASSEGTGTGGSYGYTF.

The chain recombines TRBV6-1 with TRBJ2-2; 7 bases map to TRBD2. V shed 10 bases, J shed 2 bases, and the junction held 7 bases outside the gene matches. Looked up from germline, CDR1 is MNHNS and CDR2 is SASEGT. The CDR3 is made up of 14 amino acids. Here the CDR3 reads CATSGNRNTGELFF. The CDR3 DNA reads TGTGCCACCAGCGGGAACAGAAACACCGGGGAGCTGTTTTTT.

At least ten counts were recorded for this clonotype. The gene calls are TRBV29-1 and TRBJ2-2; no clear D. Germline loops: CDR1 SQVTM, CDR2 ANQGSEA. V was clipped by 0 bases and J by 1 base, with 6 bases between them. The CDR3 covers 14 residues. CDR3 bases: TGCAGCGTTGAAGAGATGAGGAACACCGGGGAGCTGTTTTTT. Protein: CSVEEMRNTGELFF.

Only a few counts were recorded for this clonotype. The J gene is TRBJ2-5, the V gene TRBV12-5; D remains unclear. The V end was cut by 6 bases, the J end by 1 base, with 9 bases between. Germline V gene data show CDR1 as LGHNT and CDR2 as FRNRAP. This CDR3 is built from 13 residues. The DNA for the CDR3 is TGTGCTAGTGGAGGAGTTCCCCAAGAGACCCAGTACTTC. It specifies CASGGVPQETQYF.

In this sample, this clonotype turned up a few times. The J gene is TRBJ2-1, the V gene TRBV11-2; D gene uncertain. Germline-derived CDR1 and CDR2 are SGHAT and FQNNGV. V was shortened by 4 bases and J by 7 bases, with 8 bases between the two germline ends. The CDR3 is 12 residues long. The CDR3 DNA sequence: TGTGCCAGCAGCTCCCCAGAAAATGAGCAGTTCTTC. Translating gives CASSSPENEQFF.

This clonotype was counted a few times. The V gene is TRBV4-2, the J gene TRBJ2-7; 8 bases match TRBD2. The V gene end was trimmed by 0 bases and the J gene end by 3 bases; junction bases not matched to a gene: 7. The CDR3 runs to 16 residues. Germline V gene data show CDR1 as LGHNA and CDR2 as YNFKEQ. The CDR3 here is CASSQDVAGPSYEQYF. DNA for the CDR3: TGTGCCAGCAGCCAAGATGTAGCGGGGCCCAGCTACGAGCAGTACTTC.

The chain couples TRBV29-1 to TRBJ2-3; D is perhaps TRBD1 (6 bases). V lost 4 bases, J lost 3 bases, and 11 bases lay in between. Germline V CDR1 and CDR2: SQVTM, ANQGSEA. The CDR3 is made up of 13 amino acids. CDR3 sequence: CSVGPGETDTQYF. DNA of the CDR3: TGCAGCGTTGGTCCAGGGGAAACAGATACGCAGTATTTT.

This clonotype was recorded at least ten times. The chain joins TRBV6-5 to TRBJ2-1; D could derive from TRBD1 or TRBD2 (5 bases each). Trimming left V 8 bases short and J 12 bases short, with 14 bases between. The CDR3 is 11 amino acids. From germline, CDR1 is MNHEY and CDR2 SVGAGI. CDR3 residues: CASRDESGQFF. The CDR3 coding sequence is TGTGCCAGCCGGGACGAAAGTGGGCAGTTCTTC.

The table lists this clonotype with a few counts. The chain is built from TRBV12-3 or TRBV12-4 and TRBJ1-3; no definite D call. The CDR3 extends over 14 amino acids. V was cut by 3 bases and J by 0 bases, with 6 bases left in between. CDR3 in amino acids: CASSFGISGNTIYF. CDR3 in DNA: TGTGCCAGCAGTTTTGGAATCTCTGGAAACACCATATATTTT.

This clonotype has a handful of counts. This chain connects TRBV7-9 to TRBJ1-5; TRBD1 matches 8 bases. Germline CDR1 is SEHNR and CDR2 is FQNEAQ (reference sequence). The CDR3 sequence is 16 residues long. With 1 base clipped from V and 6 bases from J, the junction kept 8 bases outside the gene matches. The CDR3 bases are TGTGCCAGCAGCTTAGGGGGTCAGGGGGCTGCTCAGCCCCAGCATTTT. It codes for CASSLGGQGAAQPQHF. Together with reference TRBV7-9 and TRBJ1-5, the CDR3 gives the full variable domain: DTGVSQNPRHKITKRGQNVTFRCDPISEHNRLYWYRQTLGQGPEFLTYFQNEAQLEKSRLLSDRFSAERPKGSFSTLEIQRTEQGDSAMYLCASSLGGQGAAQPQHFGDGTRLSIL.

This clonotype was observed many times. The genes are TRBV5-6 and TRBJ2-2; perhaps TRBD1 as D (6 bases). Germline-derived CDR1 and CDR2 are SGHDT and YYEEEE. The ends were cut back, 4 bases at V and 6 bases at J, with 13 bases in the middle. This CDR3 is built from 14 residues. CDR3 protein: CASSGTGLAGELFF. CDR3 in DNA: TGTGCCAGCAGCGGAACAGGGTTGGCCGGGGAGCTGTTTTTT.

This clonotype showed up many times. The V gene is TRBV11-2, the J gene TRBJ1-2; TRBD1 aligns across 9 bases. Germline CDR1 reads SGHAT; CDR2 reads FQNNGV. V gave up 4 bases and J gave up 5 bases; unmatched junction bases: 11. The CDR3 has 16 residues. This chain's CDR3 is CASSSLTGTGSYGYTF. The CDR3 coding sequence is TGTGCCAGCAGCTCTTTAACCGGGACAGGGTCGTATGGCTACACCTTC.

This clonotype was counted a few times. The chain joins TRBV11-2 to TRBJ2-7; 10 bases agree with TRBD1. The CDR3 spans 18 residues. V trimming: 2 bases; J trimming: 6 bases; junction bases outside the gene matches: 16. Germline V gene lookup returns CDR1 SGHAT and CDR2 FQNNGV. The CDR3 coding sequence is TGTGCCAGCAGCTTATTTGAGGAGTTAGACAGGGGGCATCTCGAGCAGTACTTC. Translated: CASSLFEELDRGHLEQYF.

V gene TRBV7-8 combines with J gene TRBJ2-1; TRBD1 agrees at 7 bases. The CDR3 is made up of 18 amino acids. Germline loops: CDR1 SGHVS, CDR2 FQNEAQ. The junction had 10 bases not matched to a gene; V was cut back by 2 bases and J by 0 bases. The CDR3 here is CASSLQDRVFSSYNEQFF. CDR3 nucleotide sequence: TGTGCCAGCAGCTTACAAGACAGGGTATTTTCCTCCTACAATGAGCAGTTCTTC.

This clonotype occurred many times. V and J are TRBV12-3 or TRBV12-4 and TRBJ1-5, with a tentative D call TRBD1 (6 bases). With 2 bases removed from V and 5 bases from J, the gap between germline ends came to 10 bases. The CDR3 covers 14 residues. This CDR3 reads CASSLTGGYQPQHF. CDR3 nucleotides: TGTGCCAGCAGTTTAACTGGGGGCTATCAGCCCCAGCATTTT.

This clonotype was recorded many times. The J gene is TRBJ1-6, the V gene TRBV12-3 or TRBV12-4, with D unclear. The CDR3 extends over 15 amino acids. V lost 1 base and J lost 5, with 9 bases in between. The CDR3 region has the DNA TGTGCCAGCAGTTTAGGGTCGGCCAATAATTCACCCCTCCACTTT. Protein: CASSLGSANNSPLHF.

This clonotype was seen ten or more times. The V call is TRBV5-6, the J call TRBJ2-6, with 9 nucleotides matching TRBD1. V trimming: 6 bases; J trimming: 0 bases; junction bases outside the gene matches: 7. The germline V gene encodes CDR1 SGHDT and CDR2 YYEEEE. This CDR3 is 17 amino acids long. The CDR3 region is CASNKDRGDSGANVLTF. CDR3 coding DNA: TGTGCCAGCAACAAAGACAGGGGGGACTCTGGGGCCAACGTCCTGACTTTC.

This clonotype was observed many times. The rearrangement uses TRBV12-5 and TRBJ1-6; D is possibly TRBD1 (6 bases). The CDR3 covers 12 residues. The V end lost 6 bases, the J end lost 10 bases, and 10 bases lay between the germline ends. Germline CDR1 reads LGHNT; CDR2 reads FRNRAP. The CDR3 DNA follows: TGTGCTAGTGGAACAGGGATCTCACCCCTCCACTTT. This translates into CASGTGISPLHF.

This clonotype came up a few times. The DNA for the CDR3 is TGTGCCAGCAGTTCCGTTTCAAGCACCGGGGAGCTGTTTTTT. It encodes CASSSVSSTGELFF. This chain uses TRBV6-6 with TRBJ2-2, with unresolved D. Trimming stripped 4 bases from V and 4 bases from J, with 10 bases between. This CDR3 has 14 amino acids. Germline V gene sequence: CDR1 MNHNY, CDR2 SVGAGI (reference sequence).

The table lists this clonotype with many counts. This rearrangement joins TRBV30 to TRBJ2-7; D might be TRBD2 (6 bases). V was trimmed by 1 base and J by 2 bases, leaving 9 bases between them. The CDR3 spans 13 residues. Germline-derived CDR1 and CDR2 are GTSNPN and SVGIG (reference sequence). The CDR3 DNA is TGTGCCTGGAGTGGGACGGGAGCCTACGAGCAGTACTTC. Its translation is CAWSGTGAYEQYF.

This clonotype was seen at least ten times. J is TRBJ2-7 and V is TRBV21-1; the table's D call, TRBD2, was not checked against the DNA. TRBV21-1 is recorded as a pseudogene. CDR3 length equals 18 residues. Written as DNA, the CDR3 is TGTGCCAGCAGCAAAGGAACTAGCTGGCAGGTAAGCTCCTACGAGCAGTACTTC. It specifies CASSKGTSWQVSSYEQYF.

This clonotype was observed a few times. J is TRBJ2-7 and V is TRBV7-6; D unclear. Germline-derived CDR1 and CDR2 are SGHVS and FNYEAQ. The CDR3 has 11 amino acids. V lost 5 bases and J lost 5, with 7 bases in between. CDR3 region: CASSNHNEQYF. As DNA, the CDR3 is TGTGCCAGCAGCAATCACAACGAGCAGTACTTC.

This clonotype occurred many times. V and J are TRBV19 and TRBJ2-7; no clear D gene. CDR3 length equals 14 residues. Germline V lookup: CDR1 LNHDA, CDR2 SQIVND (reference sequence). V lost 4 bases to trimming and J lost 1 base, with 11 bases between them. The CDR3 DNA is TGTGCCAGTAGTAGCAGGTCCCCTTCCTACGAGCAGTACTTC. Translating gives CASSSRSPSYEQYF.

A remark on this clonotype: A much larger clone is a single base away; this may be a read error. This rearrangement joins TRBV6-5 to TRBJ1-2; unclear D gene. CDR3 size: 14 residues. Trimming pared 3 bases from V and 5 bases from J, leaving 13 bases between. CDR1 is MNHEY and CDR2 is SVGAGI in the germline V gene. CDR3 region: CASSYVGSGYGYTF. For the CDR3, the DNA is TGTGCCAGCAGTTATGTGGGGTCGGGATATGGCTACACCTTC.

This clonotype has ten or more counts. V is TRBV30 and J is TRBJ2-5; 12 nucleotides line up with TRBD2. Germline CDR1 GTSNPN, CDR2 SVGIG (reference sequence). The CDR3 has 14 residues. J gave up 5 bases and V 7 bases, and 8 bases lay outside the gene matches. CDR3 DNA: TGTGCCTCACCCCTAGCGGGAGGGCCGGAGACCCAGTACTTC. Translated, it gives CASPLAGGPETQYF.

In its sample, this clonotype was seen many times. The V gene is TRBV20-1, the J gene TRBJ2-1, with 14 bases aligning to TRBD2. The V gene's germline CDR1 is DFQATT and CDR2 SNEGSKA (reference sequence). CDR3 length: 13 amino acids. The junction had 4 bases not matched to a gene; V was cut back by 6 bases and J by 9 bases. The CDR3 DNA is TGCAGTGCAACGGGACTAGCGGGGGTTGAGCAGTTCTTC. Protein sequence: CSATGLAGVEQFF.

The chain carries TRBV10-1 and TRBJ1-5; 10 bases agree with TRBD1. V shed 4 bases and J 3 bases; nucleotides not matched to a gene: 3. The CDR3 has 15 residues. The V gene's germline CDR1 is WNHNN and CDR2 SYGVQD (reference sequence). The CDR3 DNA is TGCGCCAGCAGTGCTGGGACAGGGGTCAATCAGCCCCAGCATTTT. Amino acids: CASSAGTGVNQPQHF.